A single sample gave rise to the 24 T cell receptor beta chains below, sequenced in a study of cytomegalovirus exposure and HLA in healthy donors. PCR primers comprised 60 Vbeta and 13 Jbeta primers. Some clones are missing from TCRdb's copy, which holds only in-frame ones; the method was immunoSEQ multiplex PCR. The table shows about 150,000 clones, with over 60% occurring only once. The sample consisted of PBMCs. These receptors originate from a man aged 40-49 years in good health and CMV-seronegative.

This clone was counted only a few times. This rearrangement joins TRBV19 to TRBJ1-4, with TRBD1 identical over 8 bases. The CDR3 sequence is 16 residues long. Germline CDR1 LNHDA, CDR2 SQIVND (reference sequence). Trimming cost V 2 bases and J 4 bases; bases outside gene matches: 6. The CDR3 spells CASSIFGTGHNEKLFF. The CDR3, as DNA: TGTGCCAGTAGTATATTCGGGACAGGACATAATGAAAAACTGTTTTTT.

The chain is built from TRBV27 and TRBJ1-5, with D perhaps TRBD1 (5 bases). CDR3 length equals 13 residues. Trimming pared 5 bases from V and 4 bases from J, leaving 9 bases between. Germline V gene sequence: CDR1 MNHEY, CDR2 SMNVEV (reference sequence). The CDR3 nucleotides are TGTGCCAGCAGTACCGGGACTAATCAGCCCCAGCATTTT. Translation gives CASSTGTNQPQHF.

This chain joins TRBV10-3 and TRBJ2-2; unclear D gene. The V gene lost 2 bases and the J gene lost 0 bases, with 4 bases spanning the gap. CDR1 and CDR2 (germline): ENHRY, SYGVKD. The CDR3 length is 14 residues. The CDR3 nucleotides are TGTGCCATCAGTGAGACGGCGAACACCGGGGAGCTGTTTTTT. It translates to CAISETANTGELFF.

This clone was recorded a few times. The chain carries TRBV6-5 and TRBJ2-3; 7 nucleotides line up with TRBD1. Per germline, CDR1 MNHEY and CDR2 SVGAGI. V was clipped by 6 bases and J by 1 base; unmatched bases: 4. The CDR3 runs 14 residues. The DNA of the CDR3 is TGTGCCAGCAGCCAAGACAGGGGCACAGATACGCAGTATTTT. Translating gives CASSQDRGTDTQYF.

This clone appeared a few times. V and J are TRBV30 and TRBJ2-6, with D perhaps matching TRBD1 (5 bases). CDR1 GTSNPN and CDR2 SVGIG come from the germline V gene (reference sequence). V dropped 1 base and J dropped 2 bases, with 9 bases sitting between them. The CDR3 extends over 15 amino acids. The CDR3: CAWSGGRAGANVLTF. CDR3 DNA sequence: TGTGCCTGGAGTGGGGGCAGGGCTGGGGCCAACGTCCTGACTTTC.

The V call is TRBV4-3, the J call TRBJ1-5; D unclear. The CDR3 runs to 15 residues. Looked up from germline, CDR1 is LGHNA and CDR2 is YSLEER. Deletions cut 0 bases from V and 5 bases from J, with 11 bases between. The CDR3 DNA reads TGCGCCAGCAGCCAAGACGGAGCGACCCATCAGCCCCAGCATTTT. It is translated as CASSQDGATHQPQHF.

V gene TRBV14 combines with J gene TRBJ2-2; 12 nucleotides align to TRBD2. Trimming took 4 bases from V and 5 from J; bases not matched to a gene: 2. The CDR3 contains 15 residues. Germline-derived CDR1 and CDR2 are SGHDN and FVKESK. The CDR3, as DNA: TGTGCCAGCAGCCGACTAGCGGGAGTGACCGGGGAGCTGTTTTTT. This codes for CASSRLAGVTGELFF. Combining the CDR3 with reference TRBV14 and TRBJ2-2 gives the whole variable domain EAGVTQFPSHSVIEKGQTVTLRCDPISGHDNLYWYRRVMGKEIKFLLHFVKESKQDESGMPNNRFLAERTGGTYSTLKVQPAELEDSGVYFCASSRLAGVTGELFFGEGSRLTVL.

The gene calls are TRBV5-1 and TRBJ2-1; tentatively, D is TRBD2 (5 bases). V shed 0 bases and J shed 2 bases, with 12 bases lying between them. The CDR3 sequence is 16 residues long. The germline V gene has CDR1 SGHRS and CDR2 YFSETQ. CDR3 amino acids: CASSLAGELAYNEQFF. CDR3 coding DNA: TGCGCCAGCAGCTTGGCTGGGGAGCTGGCCTACAATGAGCAGTTCTTC.

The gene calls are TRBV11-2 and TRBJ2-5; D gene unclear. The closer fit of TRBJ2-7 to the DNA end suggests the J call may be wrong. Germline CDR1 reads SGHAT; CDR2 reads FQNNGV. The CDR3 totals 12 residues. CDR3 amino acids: CASSLGLPEQYF. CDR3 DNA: TGTGCCAGCAGCTTAGGTTTACCCGAGCAGTACTTC.

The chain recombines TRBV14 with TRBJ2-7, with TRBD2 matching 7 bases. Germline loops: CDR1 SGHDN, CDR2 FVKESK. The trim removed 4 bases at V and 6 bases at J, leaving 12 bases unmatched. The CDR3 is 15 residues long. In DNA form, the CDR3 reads TGTGCCAGCAGCCCCCGACTAGCCCTAAACGGCGAGCAGTACTTC. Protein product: CASSPRLALNGEQYF.

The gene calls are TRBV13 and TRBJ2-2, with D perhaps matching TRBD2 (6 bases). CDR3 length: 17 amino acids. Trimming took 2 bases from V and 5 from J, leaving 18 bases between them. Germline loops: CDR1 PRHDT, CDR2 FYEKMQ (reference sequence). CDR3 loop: CASSLLTAGRATGELFF. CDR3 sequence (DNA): TGTGCCAGCAGCTTATTAACGGCGGGGCGAGCAACCGGGGAGCTGTTTTTT.

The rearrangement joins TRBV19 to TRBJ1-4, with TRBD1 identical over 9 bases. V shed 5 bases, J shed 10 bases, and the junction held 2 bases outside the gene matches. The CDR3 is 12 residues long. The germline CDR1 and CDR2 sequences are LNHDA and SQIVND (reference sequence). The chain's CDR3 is CASSWGQGKLFF. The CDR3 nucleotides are TGTGCCAGTAGTTGGGGACAGGGAAAACTGTTTTTT.

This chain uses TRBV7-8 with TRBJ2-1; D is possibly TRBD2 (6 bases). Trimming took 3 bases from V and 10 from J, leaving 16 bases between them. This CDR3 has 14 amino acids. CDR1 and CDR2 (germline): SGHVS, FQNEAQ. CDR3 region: CASSFGGSSGEQFF. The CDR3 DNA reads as TGTGCCAGCAGCTTTGGGGGGAGCAGCGGCGAGCAGTTCTTC.

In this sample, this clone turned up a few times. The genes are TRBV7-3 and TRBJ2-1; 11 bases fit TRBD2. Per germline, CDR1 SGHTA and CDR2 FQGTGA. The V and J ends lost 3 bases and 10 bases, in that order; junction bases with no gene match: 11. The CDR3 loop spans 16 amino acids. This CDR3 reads CASSFSTSGGRREQFF. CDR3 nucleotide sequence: TGTGCCAGCAGCTTTAGCACTAGCGGGGGACGGAGGGAGCAGTTCTTC.

The CDR3 DNA is TGTGCCAGCAGGATACAGGGCAACTATGGCTACACCTTC. Protein product: CASRIQGNYGYTF. The V and J genes are TRBV6-5 and TRBJ1-2, with a weak D call TRBD1 (6 bases). The CDR3 length is 13 residues. The germline CDR1 and CDR2 sequences are MNHEY and SVGAGI. V was trimmed by 6 bases and J by 2 bases, leaving 10 bases between them.

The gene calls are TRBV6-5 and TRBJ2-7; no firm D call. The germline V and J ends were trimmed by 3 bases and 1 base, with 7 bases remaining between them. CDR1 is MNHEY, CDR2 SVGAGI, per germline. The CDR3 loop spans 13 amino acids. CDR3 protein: CASSYRVSYEQYF. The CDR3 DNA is TGTGCCAGCAGTTATCGGGTTTCCTACGAGCAGTACTTC.

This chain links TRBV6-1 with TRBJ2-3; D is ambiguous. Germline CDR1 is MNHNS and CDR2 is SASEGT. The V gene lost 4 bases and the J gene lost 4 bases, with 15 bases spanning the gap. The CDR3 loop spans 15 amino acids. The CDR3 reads CASSASRGFPDTQYF. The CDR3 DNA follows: TGTGCCAGCAGTGCTAGTCGCGGATTTCCAGATACGCAGTATTTT.

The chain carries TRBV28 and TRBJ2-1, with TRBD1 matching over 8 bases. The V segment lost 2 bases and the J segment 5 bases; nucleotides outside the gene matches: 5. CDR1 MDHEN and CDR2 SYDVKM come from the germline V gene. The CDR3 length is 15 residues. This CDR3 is CASSLRGTGHNEQFF. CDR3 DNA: TGTGCCAGCAGTTTAAGAGGGACAGGACACAATGAGCAGTTCTTC.

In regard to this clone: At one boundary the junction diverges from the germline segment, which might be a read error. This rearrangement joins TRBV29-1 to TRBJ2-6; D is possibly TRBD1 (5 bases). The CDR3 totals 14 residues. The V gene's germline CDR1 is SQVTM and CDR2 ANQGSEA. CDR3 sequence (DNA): TGCAGCGTTGATCTGGGGTCTGGGGCCAACGGCCTGACTTTC. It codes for CSVDLGSGANGLTF.

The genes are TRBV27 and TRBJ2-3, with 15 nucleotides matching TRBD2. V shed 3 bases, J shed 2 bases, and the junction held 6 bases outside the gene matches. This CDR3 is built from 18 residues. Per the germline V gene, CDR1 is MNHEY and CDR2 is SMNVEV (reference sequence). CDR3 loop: CASSFGLAGGHDTDTQYF. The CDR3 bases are TGTGCCAGCAGTTTCGGACTAGCGGGAGGGCATGACACAGATACGCAGTATTTT.

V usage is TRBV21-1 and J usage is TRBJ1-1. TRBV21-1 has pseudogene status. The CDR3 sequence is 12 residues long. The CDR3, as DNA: TGTGCCAGCCGGGGGGGGAACACTGAAGCTTTCTTT. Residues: CASRGGNTEAFF.

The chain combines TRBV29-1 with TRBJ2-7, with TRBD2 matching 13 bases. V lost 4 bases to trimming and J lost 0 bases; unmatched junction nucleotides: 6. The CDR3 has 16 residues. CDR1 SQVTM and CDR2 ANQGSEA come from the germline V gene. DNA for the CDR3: TGCAGCGTTGCGGGACTAGCGGGGAACATCTCCTACGAGCAGTACTTC. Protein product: CSVAGLAGNISYEQYF.

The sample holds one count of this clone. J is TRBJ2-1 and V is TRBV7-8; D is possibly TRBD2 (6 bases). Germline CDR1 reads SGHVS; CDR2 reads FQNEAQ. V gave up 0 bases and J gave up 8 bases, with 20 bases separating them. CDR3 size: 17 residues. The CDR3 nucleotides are TGTGCCAGCAGCTTAGCGGGTAGCGGAGCCTCGCCATATGAGCAGTTCTTC. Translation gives CASSLAGSGASPYEQFF. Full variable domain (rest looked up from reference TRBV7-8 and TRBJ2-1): GAGVSQSPRYKVAKRGQDVALRCDPISGHVSLFWYQQALGQGPEFLTYFQNEAQLDKSGLPSDRFFAERPEGSVSTLKIQRTQQEDSAVYLCASSLAGSGASPYEQFFGPGTRLTVL.

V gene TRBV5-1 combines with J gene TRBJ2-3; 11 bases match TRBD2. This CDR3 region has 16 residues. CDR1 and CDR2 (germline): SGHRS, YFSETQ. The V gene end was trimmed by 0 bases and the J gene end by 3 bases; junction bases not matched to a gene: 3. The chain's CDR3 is CASSLVLAGATDTQYF. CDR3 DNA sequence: TGCGCCAGCAGCTTGGTACTAGCGGGGGCGACAGATACGCAGTATTTT.